This entry lists 3 T cell receptor beta chains sequenced from one sample in a study of T cell responses to AZD1222 COVID-19 vaccine. Clones were read by immunoSEQ multiplex PCR, and TCRdb kept only the in-frame ones, dropping some. The sample lists around 120,000 clones, approximately 83% occurring once. The source material was peripheral blood, sampled on day 0 of MenACWY control vaccination. These receptors came from an adult in good health.

The V call is TRBV7-8, the J call TRBJ1-2; D might be TRBD1 (6 bases). CDR1 and CDR2 (germline): SGHVS, FQNEAQ. The germline V and J ends were trimmed by 4 bases and 3 bases, with 18 bases remaining between them. The CDR3 contains 16 residues. CDR3 sequence: CASSSLRDRRDYGYTF. The CDR3 nucleotides read TGTGCCAGCAGCTCCTTGCGCGACAGGAGGGACTATGGCTACACCTTC.

The chain employs TRBV9 and TRBJ1-2, with D perhaps matching TRBD1 (6 bases). V lost 1 base and J lost 8, with 12 bases in between. Germline V gene data show CDR1 as SGDLS and CDR2 as YYNGEE. CDR3 size: 13 residues. CDR3 sequence: CASSVLAGGGYTF. DNA of the CDR3: TGTGCCAGCAGCGTATTAGCCGGGGGCGGCTACACCTTC.

V and J are TRBV6-5 and TRBJ2-3; D gene ambiguous. Trimming shortened V by 8 bases and J by 0 bases, and 15 bases separated the two germline ends. This CDR3 region has 15 residues. The germline CDR1 and CDR2 sequences are MNHEY and SVGAGI. DNA of the CDR3: TGTGCCAGCGGACGACCCAGCCGTAGCACAGATACGCAGTATTTT. This sequence encodes CASGRPSRSTDTQYF.